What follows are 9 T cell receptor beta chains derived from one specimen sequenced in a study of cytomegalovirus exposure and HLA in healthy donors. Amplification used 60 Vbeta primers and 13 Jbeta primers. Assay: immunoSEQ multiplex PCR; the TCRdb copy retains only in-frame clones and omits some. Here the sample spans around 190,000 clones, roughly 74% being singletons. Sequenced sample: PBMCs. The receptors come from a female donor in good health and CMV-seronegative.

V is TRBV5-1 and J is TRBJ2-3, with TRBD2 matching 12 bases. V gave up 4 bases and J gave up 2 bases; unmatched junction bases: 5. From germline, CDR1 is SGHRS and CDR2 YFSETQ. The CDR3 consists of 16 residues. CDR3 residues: CASSPGLAGITDTQYF. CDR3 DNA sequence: TGCGCCAGCAGCCCTGGACTAGCGGGGATCACAGATACGCAGTATTTT.

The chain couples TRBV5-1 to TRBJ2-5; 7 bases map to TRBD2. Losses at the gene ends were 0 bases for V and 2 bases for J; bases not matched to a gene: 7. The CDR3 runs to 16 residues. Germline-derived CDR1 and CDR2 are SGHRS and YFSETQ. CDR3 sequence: CASSLDTAGIQETQYF. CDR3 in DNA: TGCGCCAGCAGCTTGGATACAGCGGGAATTCAAGAGACCCAGTACTTC.

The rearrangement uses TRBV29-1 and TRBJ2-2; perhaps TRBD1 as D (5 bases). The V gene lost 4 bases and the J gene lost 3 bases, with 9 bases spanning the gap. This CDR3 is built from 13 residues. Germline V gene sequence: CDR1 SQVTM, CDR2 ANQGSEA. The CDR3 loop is CSVVQADTGELFF. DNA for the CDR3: TGCAGCGTTGTACAGGCTGACACCGGGGAGCTGTTTTTT.

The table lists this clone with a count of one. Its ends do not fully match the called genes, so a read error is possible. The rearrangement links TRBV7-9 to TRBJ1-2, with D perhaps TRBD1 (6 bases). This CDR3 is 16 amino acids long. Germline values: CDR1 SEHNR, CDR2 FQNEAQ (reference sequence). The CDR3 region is CSSSPIQGTTTYGYTF. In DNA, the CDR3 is TGTTCCAGCAGCCCGATTCAGGGGACTACGACCTATGGCTACACCTTC. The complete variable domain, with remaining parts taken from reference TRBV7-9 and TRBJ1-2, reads DTGVSQNPRHKITKRGQNVTFRCDPISEHNRLYWYRQTLGQGPEFLTYFQNEAQLEKSRLLSDRFSAERPKGSFSTLEIQRTEQGDSAMYLCSSSPIQGTTTYGYTFGSGTRLTVV.

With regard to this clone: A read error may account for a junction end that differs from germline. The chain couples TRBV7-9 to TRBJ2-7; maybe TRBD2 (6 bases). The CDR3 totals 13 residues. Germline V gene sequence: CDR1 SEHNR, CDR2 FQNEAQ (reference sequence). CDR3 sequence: CSSSFPTSFEQYF. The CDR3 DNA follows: TGTTCCAGCAGCTTCCCGACTAGTTTCGAGCAGTACTTC.

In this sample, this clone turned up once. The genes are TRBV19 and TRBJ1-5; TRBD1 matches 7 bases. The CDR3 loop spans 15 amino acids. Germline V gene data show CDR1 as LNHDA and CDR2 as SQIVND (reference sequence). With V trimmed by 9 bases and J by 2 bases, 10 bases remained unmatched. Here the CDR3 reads CASGQVGEGNQPQHF. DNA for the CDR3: TGTGCCAGCGGACAGGTCGGTGAGGGCAATCAGCCCCAGCATTTT.

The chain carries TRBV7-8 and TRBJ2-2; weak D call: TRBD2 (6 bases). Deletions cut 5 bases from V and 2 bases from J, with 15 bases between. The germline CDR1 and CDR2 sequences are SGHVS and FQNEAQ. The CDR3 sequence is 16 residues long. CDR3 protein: CASSVRTTINTGELFF. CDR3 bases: TGTGCCAGCAGCGTAAGGACTACCATTAACACCGGGGAGCTGTTTTTT.

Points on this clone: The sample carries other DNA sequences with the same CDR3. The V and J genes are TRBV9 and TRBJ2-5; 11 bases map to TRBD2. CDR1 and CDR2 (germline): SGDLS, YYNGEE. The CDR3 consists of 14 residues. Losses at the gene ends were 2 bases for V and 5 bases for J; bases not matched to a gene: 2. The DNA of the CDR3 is TGTGCCAGCAGCGTTGGGACTAGCGGCGAGACCCAGTACTTC. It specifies CASSVGTSGETQYF.

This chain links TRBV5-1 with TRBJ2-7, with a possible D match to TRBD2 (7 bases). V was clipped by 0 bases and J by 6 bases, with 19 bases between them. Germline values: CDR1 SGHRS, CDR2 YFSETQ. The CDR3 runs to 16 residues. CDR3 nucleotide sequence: TGCGCCAGCAGCTTGGAGGGAGGGGGAATGTTTAGCGAGCAGTACTTC. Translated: CASSLEGGGMFSEQYF.